This is a list of T cell receptor beta chains from one sample in a study of blood T cell repertoires in COVID-19. Only in-frame clones appear in the TCRdb table, and some are missing; sequencing was by immunoSEQ multiplex PCR. The data hold roughly 270,000 clones, with roughly 85% observed a single time. The specimen was PBMCs or T cells enriched from blood (not recorded which). These TCRs come from a woman aged 45 to 65 who had recovered from COVID-19. The CDR3 runs from the conserved cysteine through the conserved F or W. D genes are given only for firm matches. Only some rows state a clone size, as once, few, many or a class for expanded clones.

TRBV4-2	TRBD1	-	TRBJ1-4	CASSPPGQANEKLFF	TGTGCCAGCAGCCCGCCGGGACAGGCTAATGAAAAACTGTTTTTT
TRBV2	-	-	TRBJ1-4	CASAVEGSLNEKLFF	TGTGCCAGCGCGGTTGAGGGCAGCTTAAATGAAAAACTGTTTTTT
TRBV7-9	TRBD1	-	TRBJ2-2	CASSLGTGTTGELFF	TGTGCCAGCAGCTTAGGGACAGGGACCACCGGGGAGCTGTTTTTT
TRBV4-2	-	-	TRBJ2-7	CASSQEDLGRSYEQYF	TGTGCCAGCAGCCAAGAAGACCTAGGGAGGTCCTACGAGCAGTACTTC
TRBV30	-	-	TRBJ1-4	CAWSVTGLTNEKLFF	TGTGCCTGGAGTGTTACAGGGCTGACTAATGAAAAACTGTTTTTT
TRBV19	TRBD2	-	TRBJ2-3	CASSISGGRWDTQYF	TGTGCCAGTAGTATAAGTGGCGGGAGGTGGGATACGCAGTATTTT
TRBV18	-	-	TRBJ1-5	CASSAGRVSNQPQHF	TGTGCCAGCTCGGCGGGACGAGTTTCCAATCAGCCCCAGCATTTT
TRBV27	TRBD1	-	TRBJ1-4	CASSEGTGRGEKLFF	TGTGCCAGCAGTGAAGGGACAGGCCGCGGGGAAAAACTGTTTTTT
TRBV30	-	-	TRBJ1-3	CAYSPQVLSGNTIYF	TGTGCCTATTCTCCCCAGGTTCTCTCTGGAAACACCATATATTTT
TRBV27	-	-	TRBJ1-6	CASSLSSGRGNSPLHF	TGTGCCAGCAGTTTATCGTCCGGCAGGGGTAATTCACCCCTCCACTTT
TRBV18	-	-	TRBJ1-3	CASSPGVSRAGNTIYF	TGTGCCAGCTCACCCGGGGTCAGCCGTGCCGGAAACACCATATATTTT
TRBV5-5	TRBD2	-	TRBJ2-3	CASSLHGPGLAGTDTQYF	TGTGCCAGCAGCCTTCATGGGCCGGGGCTAGCGGGGACAGATACGCAGTATTTT
TRBV5-4	-	-	TRBJ1-1	CASSQDRLYTEAFF	TGTGCCAGCAGCCAAGACAGGCTATACACTGAAGCTTTCTTT
TRBV6-1	TRBD1	-	TRBJ1-4	CASSEVFGQGRFRTNEKLFF	TGTGCCAGCAGTGAAGTGTTCGGACAGGGGCGGTTTAGAACTAATGAAAAACTGTTTTTT
TRBV5-1	-	-	TRBJ2-1	CASSQGKGRNEQFF	TGCGCCAGCAGTCAAGGGAAGGGGCGCAATGAGCAGTTCTTC
TRBV29-1	TRBD1	-	TRBJ2-1	CSVQGANEQFF	TGCAGCGTACAGGGGGCCAATGAGCAGTTCTTC
TRBV15	-	-	TRBJ1-5	CATSRGEQPQHF	TGTGCCACCAGCAGAGGTGAGCAGCCCCAGCATTTT
TRBV30	TRBD1	-	TRBJ1-2	CARGGQGNPNYGYTF	TGTGCCAGGGGGGGACAGGGTAATCCAAACTATGGCTACACCTTC
TRBV3-1/TRBV3-2	-	-	TRBJ1-2	CASSQGPGRGGYTF	TGTGCCAGCAGCCAAGGTCCAGGGCGAGGTGGCTACACCTTC
TRBV6-5	-	-	TRBJ1-4	CASSYVGLTEKLFF	TGTGCCAGCAGTTACGTGGGGCTCACCGAAAAACTGTTTTTT
TRBV5-6	TRBD1	-	TRBJ1-2	CASRLVGQGAIRYGYTF	TGTGCCAGCAGACTGGTGGGACAGGGGGCGATTCGGTATGGCTACACCTTC
TRBV5-6	TRBD2	-	TRBJ2-7	CASSLAGTSGSF	TGTGCCAGCAGCTTGGCCGGGACTAGCGGGAGTTTT
TRBV2	TRBD2	-	TRBJ2-1	CASTTLAGGISSYNEQFF	TGTGCCAGCACCACCCTAGCGGGGGGTATTAGCTCCTACAATGAGCAGTTCTTC
TRBV6-6	TRBD1	-	TRBJ1-3	CATTDRAGNTIYF	TGTGCCACTACCGACAGGGCGGGAAACACCATATATTTT
TRBV7-9	TRBD1	-	TRBJ1-5	CASSGQGIGNQPQHF	TGTGCCAGCAGCGGACAGGGGATCGGCAATCAGCCCCAGCATTTT
TRBV3-1/TRBV3-2	TRBD1	few	TRBJ2-7	CASSQELWQGAREQYF	TGTGCCAGCAGCCAAGAATTGTGGCAGGGGGCGCGTGAGCAGTACTTC